The 30 T cell receptor beta chains below come from one sample, sequenced in a study of Graves' ophthalmopathy and Graves' hyperthyroidism. RNA transcripts yielded amplified TCR beta CDR3 regions. First-round RT-PCR employed HTBI primers, with a second-round multiplex PCR after it. TCRdb called the multiplex PCR reads again in MiXCR, with one record for every CDR3 protein. In the table there are some 520,000 distinct CDR3 sequences, over 13% of which are singletons. The material sequenced was blood. The source is a woman aged 25 to 39 with Graves' ophthalmopathy.

The V call is TRBV6-4, the J call TRBJ1-2; possibly TRBD1 for D (5 bases). The CDR3 runs 16 residues. V was trimmed by 4 bases and J by 6 bases, leaving 21 bases between them. Germline assignment: CDR1 MRHNA and CDR2 SNTAGT. This CDR3 reads CASSARGDLASHGYTF. In DNA form, the CDR3 reads TGTGCCAGCAGTGCTCGGGGGGACTTAGCAAGCCATGGCTACACCTTC.

The table lists this clonotype with many counts. This chain links TRBV7-6 with TRBJ2-5, with D possibly being TRBD1 (5 bases). CDR1 and CDR2 (germline): SGHVS, FNYEAQ. Trimming took off 0 bases at V and 1 base at J, with 9 bases between the two ends. This CDR3 region has 15 residues. Written as DNA, the CDR3 is TGTGCCAGCAGCTTAGCTCCTGGGGCCCAAGAGACCCAGTACTTC. Encoded protein: CASSLAPGAQETQYF.

This clonotype has at least ten counts. The V and J genes are TRBV6-5 and TRBJ1-1; maybe TRBD1 (5 bases). In germline, CDR1 is MNHEY, CDR2 SVGAGI. With 4 bases removed from V and 4 bases from J, the gap between germline ends came to 13 bases. The CDR3 extends over 14 amino acids. CDR3 loop: CASSSRGGATEAFF. The CDR3 region has the DNA TGTGCCAGCAGTTCTAGAGGTGGGGCCACTGAAGCTTTCTTT.

This clonotype was recorded a few times. This rearrangement joins TRBV5-1 to TRBJ1-6; a possible D gene is TRBD1 (6 bases). The CDR3 is made up of 14 amino acids. Germline V CDR1 and CDR2: SGHRS, YFSETQ. Trimming took 4 bases from V and 7 from J, leaving 12 bases between them. The CDR3 DNA follows: TGCGCCAGCAGCCTTGGACAGACGAATTCACCCCTCCACTTT. This encodes CASSLGQTNSPLHF.

This clonotype was detected ten times or more. V is TRBV6-5 and J is TRBJ2-7, with TRBD1 matching over 9 bases. Trimming at V came to 4 bases and at J to 2 bases, leaving 6 bases not matched to a gene. There are 15 residues in the CDR3. Per germline, CDR1 MNHEY and CDR2 SVGAGI. The CDR3 DNA follows: TGTGCCAGCAGTTTCTCCGGGACAGGGCCCTACGAGCAGTACTTC. Encoded protein: CASSFSGTGPYEQYF.

This clonotype has ten or more counts. The V gene is TRBV12-3 or TRBV12-4, the J gene TRBJ2-7, with TRBD2 as a possible D gene (7 bases). This CDR3 is built from 16 residues. Trimming removed 5 bases from V and 2 bases from J, with 19 bases in between. The DNA for the CDR3 is TGTGCCAGCAGTCCCCGCGGGGGCAGGGGCGCCTACGAGCAGTACTTC. Amino acids: CASSPRGGRGAYEQYF.

This rearrangement joins TRBV18 to TRBJ1-1; a possible D gene is TRBD1 (5 bases). The V gene's germline CDR1 is KGHSH and CDR2 LQKENI. CDR3 size: 14 residues. The ends were cut back, 4 bases at V and 7 bases at J, with 16 bases in the middle. The CDR3 DNA follows: TGTGCCAGCTCACTGGCCGGGGCACGGGGTGAAGCTTTCTTT. The encoded protein is CASSLAGARGEAFF.

This clonotype has at least ten counts. The genes are TRBV6-1 and TRBJ1-2, with D tentatively TRBD1 (5 bases). The CDR3 totals 11 residues. The V and J ends lost 11 bases and 4 bases respectively, with 11 bases between them. Germline V lookup: CDR1 MNHNS, CDR2 SASEGT. The CDR3 protein is CAGRQPYGYTF. The CDR3 DNA reads as TGTGCCGGACGACAGCCCTATGGCTACACCTTC.

The rearrangement joins TRBV19 to TRBJ1-2, with unresolved D. The CDR3 is 13 residues long. Trimming took off 2 bases at V and 4 bases at J, with 8 bases between the two ends. The germline V gene encodes CDR1 LNHDA and CDR2 SQIVND (reference sequence). In DNA, the CDR3 is TGTGCCAGTAGTATAAGTCTGGGCTATGGCTACACCTTC. Its translation is CASSISLGYGYTF.

The CDR3 bases are TGCAGTGCTCCAGACGGAGGATATAGCAATCAGCCCCAGCATTTT. As protein: CSAPDGGYSNQPQHF. The chain couples TRBV20-1 to TRBJ1-5; D gene ambiguous. The length of the CDR3 is 15 residues. V lost 5 bases and J lost 0, with 14 bases in between. Germline CDR1 reads DFQATT; CDR2 reads SNEGSKA (reference sequence).

This clonotype has at least ten counts. The chain links TRBV4-1 to TRBJ2-7; 7 nucleotides match TRBD1. In germline, CDR1 is MGHRA, CDR2 YSYEKL. V lost 3 bases and J lost 0; bases outside the gene matches: 8. This CDR3 region has 16 residues. CDR3 bases: TGCGCCAGCAGCCATTCACAGGGGAGCGCCTCCTACGAGCAGTACTTC. Translating it yields CASSHSQGSASYEQYF.

This clonotype was seen many times. The chain recombines TRBV5-1 with TRBJ1-2; D is undetermined. In germline, CDR1 is SGHRS, CDR2 YFSETQ. Trimming shortened V by 0 bases and J by 8 bases, and 14 bases separated the two germline ends. This CDR3 is built from 14 residues. CDR3 bases: TGCGCCAGCAGCTTGGAAGTTTCGCGTCGGGGCTACACCTTC. Translating it yields CASSLEVSRRGYTF.

In its sample, this clonotype was seen many times. V usage is TRBV28 and J usage is TRBJ1-2; D not resolved. Trimming removed 2 bases at V and 4 bases at J, with 11 bases between. From germline, CDR1 is MDHEN and CDR2 SYDVKM. This CDR3 has 14 amino acids. The CDR3 DNA reads as TGTGCCAGCAGTTTACAGGAGGACCCCTATGGCTACACCTTC. As protein: CASSLQEDPYGYTF.

The CDR3 DNA is TGTGCCTGGAGTCCGAGACAGGGTTCCTACGAGCAGTACTTC. This sequence encodes CAWSPRQGSYEQYF. V usage is TRBV30 and J usage is TRBJ2-7; 7 bases map to TRBD1. Germline V gene data show CDR1 as GTSNPN and CDR2 as SVGIG (reference sequence). Trimming took 2 bases from V and 1 from J; bases not matched to a gene: 5. The CDR3 runs 14 residues. Looking up the rest from reference TRBV30 and TRBJ2-7 gives the full variable domain: SQTIHQWPATLVQPVGSPLSLECTVEGTSNPNLYWYRQAAGRGLQLLFYSVGIGQISSEVPQNLSASRPQDRQFILSSKKLLLSDSGFYLCAWSPRQGSYEQYFGPGTRLTVT.

There are a few counts of this clonotype. A much larger clone is a single base away; this may be a read error. The chain carries TRBV7-2 and TRBJ2-7; D is undetermined. Trimming took 4 bases from V and 4 from J, leaving 14 bases between them. The CDR3 is made up of 14 amino acids. The germline V gene has CDR1 SGHTA and CDR2 FQGNSA. The CDR3 DNA reads TGTGCCAGCAGCTCAGGAATAGCCGTTTACGAGCAGTACTTC. This codes for CASSSGIAVYEQYF. The whole variable domain, filled in from reference TRBV7-2 and TRBJ2-7, reads GAGVSQSPSNKVTEKGKDVELRCDPISGHTALYWYRQSLGQGLEFLIYFQGNSAPDKSGLPSDRFSAERTGGSVSTLTIQRTQQEDSAVYLCASSSGIAVYEQYFGPGTRLTVT.

Ten or more counts support this clonotype. This sequence joins TRBV5-1 and TRBJ2-2; TRBD1 is a possible D gene (6 bases). Trimming cost V 3 bases and J 2 bases, with 8 bases left between them. Per germline, CDR1 SGHRS and CDR2 YFSETQ. The CDR3 consists of 14 residues. This CDR3 is CASSWGHNTGELFF. DNA of the CDR3: TGCGCCAGCAGCTGGGGACATAACACCGGGGAGCTGTTTTTT.

The chain is built from TRBV24-1 and TRBJ1-1; D possibly corresponds to TRBD1 (6 bases). Looked up from germline, CDR1 is KGHDR and CDR2 is SFDVKD. Trimming removed 9 bases from V and 0 bases from J, with 13 bases in between. The CDR3 spans 14 residues. CDR3 protein: CATQQTGMNTEAFF. The CDR3 DNA reads TGTGCCACCCAACAGACAGGCATGAACACTGAAGCTTTCTTT.

This clonotype was seen many times. This chain links TRBV6-2 or TRBV6-3 with TRBJ2-2, with 9 bases that match TRBD1. CDR3 size: 16 residues. CDR1 is MNHEY and CDR2 is SVGEGT in the germline V gene. J gave up 4 bases and V 6 bases, and 9 bases lay outside the gene matches. The CDR3 DNA reads TGTGCCAGCAGCACCGGGACAGGGCTTCTCACCGGGGAGCTGTTTTTT. It translates to CASSTGTGLLTGELFF.

This chain joins TRBV28 and TRBJ2-2; D tentatively fits TRBD1 or TRBD2 (5 bases each). V lost 8 bases and J lost 0, with 13 bases in between. Germline V gives CDR1 MDHEN, CDR2 SYDVKM. This CDR3 has 15 residues. CDR3 amino acids: CASSLRGTNTGELFF. The CDR3 DNA follows: TGTGCCAGCTCCCTGAGGGGTACGAACACCGGGGAGCTGTTTTTT.

This clonotype has only a few counts. The chain has TRBV19 and TRBJ2-2; no clear D gene. With 6 bases removed from V and 3 bases from J, the gap between germline ends came to 14 bases. Germline V gives CDR1 LNHDA, CDR2 SQIVND (reference sequence). This CDR3 is 15 amino acids long. As DNA, the CDR3 is TGTGCCAGTAGGCTCGCCGTGGTGTACACCGGGGAGCTGTTTTTT. Amino acids: CASRLAVVYTGELFF.

The chain uses TRBV18 and TRBJ2-7, with 12 bases matching TRBD2. CDR3 length: 19 residues. V dropped 4 bases and J dropped 0; count of bases not matched to a gene: 13. Germline values: CDR1 KGHSH, CDR2 LQKENI. The CDR3 protein is CASSLLGLAGLLASYEQYF. CDR3 coding DNA: TGTGCCAGCTCACTGTTGGGACTAGCGGGCCTATTAGCCTCCTACGAGCAGTACTTC.

This clonotype was seen a handful of times. The chain recombines TRBV9 with TRBJ2-2; D gene ambiguous. V lost 2 bases and J lost 6, with 5 bases in between. The CDR3 spans 12 residues. Germline V CDR1 and CDR2: SGDLS, YYNGEE. This CDR3 reads CASSVAPGELFF. Here the CDR3 DNA reads TGTGCCAGCAGCGTGGCGCCCGGGGAGCTGTTTTTT.

In its sample, this clonotype was seen a few times. V gene TRBV5-1 combines with J gene TRBJ1-2; the D gene is possibly TRBD1 (6 bases). Germline loops: CDR1 SGHRS, CDR2 YFSETQ. V lost 4 bases and J 8 bases, leaving 15 bases between the germline ends. This CDR3 spans 13 amino acids. The CDR3 region is CASSTTGTEGYTF. CDR3 coding DNA: TGCGCCAGCAGCACCACAGGGACGGAAGGCTACACCTTC.

This clonotype came up many times. The chain uses TRBV20-1 and TRBJ2-7, with 10 bases that match TRBD1. This CDR3 is built from 14 residues. V lost 3 bases, J lost 2 bases, and 4 bases stayed unmatched. The germline V gene has CDR1 DFQATT and CDR2 SNEGSKA (reference sequence). In nucleotides, the CDR3 is TGCAGTGCTAGTCGGACAGGGGGGGCCTACGAGCAGTACTTC. As protein: CSASRTGGAYEQYF.

The sample holds a few counts of this clonotype. The V call is TRBV15, the J call TRBJ2-4; D not certain. Trimming removed 9 bases from V and 3 bases from J, with 15 bases in between. The CDR3 contains 14 residues. Germline V lookup: CDR1 LNHNV, CDR2 YYDKDF (reference sequence). In DNA form, the CDR3 reads TGTGCCACGGCTCACAGCGTCGGCAAAAACATTCAGTACTTC. Its protein is CATAHSVGKNIQYF.

This clonotype turned up a few times. The gene calls are TRBV6-2 or TRBV6-3 and TRBJ2-5, with 7 positions matching TRBD2. CDR1 and CDR2 from the germline V gene are MNHEY and SVGEGT. The CDR3 has 12 amino acids. The V and J ends lost 2 bases and 9 bases, in that order; junction bases with no gene match: 3. The CDR3 here is CASSYVGGSQYF. The CDR3 bases are TGTGCCAGCAGTTACGTCGGGGGGTCCCAGTACTTC.

This clonotype showed up many times. This chain links TRBV12-3 or TRBV12-4 with TRBJ1-1; D ambiguous. This CDR3 has 13 residues. Trimming removed 4 bases from V and 0 bases from J, with 6 bases in between. The CDR3 nucleotides are TGTGCCAGCAGTTACGCCATGAACACTGAAGCTTTCTTT. Translating it yields CASSYAMNTEAFF.

Ten or more counts support this clonotype. The chain is built from TRBV11-3 and TRBJ1-2; no clear D gene. The CDR3 covers 13 residues. Trimming left V 1 base short and J 4 bases short, with 7 bases between. The germline V gene has CDR1 SGHNT and CDR2 YENEEA. The CDR3 DNA is TGTGCCAGCAGCTTAGTCGTCCGCTATGGCTACACCTTC. Translating it yields CASSLVVRYGYTF.

This clonotype turned up a few times. Mismatch with germline at one junction end may stem from a read error. V and J are TRBV6-2 or TRBV6-3 and TRBJ2-7, with D unresolved. The germline V gene encodes CDR1 MNHEY and CDR2 SVGEGT. The CDR3 sequence is 13 residues long. In DNA, the CDR3 is TGTGCCAGCAGTCTTATCGGAACCTACGATCAGTACTTC. It encodes CASSLIGTYDQYF.

The chain is built from TRBV7-2 and TRBJ2-5, with TRBD2 matching 8 bases. CDR3 size: 15 residues. V trimming: 1 base; J trimming: 4 bases; junction bases outside the gene matches: 5. The germline V gene encodes CDR1 SGHTA and CDR2 FQGNSA. The chain's CDR3 is CASSLGSGSAETQYF. In nucleotides, the CDR3 is TGTGCCAGCAGCTTAGGAAGCGGGAGCGCAGAGACCCAGTACTTC.